This TCR beta chain was documented in a study of blood T cell repertoires in COVID-19. Across the study: Whether acute or convalescent, the COVID-19 samples came from the United States, Italy and Spain.

As handled by the study authors: Reference gene primer amplification gave nucleated cell count estimates. The data were produced by immunoSEQ multiplex PCR, yet TCRdb's version contains in-frame clones alone and is incomplete. For V, J and clone size, that table is used; D and trimming come from the DNA. This table holds 100,000 to 150,000 clones, over 75% found once. Trimming took 6 bases from V and 10 from J; bases not matched to a gene: 5. This CDR3 has 12 amino acids. The germline gives CDR1 MNHEY, CDR2 SVGAGI. The specimen was peripheral blood. This sequence was found in a woman of 80 years or more with acute or convalescent COVID-19. The chain links TRBV6-5 to TRBJ2-1; 8 bases agree with TRBD1. The CDR3 loop reads CASRPPGGEQFF. DNA for the CDR3: TGTGCCAGCAGGCCCCCAGGGGGCGAGCAGTTCTTC.